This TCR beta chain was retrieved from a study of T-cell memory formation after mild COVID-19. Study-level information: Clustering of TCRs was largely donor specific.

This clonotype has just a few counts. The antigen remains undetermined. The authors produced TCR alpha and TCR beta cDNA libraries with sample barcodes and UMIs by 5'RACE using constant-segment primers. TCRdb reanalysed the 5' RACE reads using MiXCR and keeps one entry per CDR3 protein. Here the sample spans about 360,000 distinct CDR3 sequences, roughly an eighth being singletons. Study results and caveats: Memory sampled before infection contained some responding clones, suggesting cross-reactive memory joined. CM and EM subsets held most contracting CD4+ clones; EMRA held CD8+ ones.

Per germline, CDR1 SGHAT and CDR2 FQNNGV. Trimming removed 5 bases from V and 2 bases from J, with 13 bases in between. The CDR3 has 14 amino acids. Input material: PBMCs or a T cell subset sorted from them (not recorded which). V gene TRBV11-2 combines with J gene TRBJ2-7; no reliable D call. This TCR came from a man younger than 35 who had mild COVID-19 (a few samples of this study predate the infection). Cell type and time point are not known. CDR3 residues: CASSRLDGPYEQYF. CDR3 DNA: TGTGCCAGCAGCCGACTGGACGGTCCCTACGAGCAGTACTTC. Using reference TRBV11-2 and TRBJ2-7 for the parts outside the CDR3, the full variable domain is EAGVAQSPRYKIIEKRQSVAFWCNPISGHATLYWYQQILGQGPKLLIQFQNNGVVDDSQLPKDRFSAERLKGVDSTLKIQPAKLEDSAVYLCASSRLDGPYEQYFGPGTRLTVT.